This section outlines one T cell receptor beta chain sequence together with its context. This entry is derived from a study of CD8 T cells in Susac syndrome. The wider study: Blood was drawn from Susac syndrome patients while they were therapy-naive, on corticosteroids, or on intravenous immunoglobulin alone.

J gave up 5 bases and V 4 bases, and 9 bases lay outside the gene matches. Germline values: CDR1 SGHRS, CDR2 YFSETQ. CDR3 length: 15 residues. FACS enriched CD8+ TEMRA cells, while bulk CD8+ and CD4+ were negatively isolated. Reverse transcription used roughly 0.45 to 1 ug RNA and random hexamers. The CDR3 of TCR beta was amplified by immunoSEQ multiplex PCR across 54 Vbeta and 13 Jbeta. MiXCR was run by TCRdb on the immunoSEQ multiplex PCR reads, yielding one entry per CDR3 protein. Found here are under 200,000 distinct CDR3 sequences, 90% to 96% of them singletons; the top ten hold 0.09% to 0.1%. Material: CD4+ T cells from PBMCs. V is TRBV5-1 and J is TRBJ2-3; TRBD1 agrees at 8 bases. This receptor was taken from a human donor with Susac syndrome. CDR3 protein: CASSLEDRVQDTQYF. The CDR3, as DNA: TGCGCCAGCAGCCTGGAGGACAGGGTGCAAGATACGCAGTATTTT.